This T cell receptor beta chain was captured by sequencing in a study of blood T cells in healthy people across ages. The sample providers were healthy Caucasian people from Russia, aged roughly 6 to 90. Germline V gene data show CDR1 as SGHTA and CDR2 as FQGNSA. This CDR3 is 13 amino acids long. The germline V and J ends were trimmed by 8 bases and 6 bases, with 13 bases remaining between them. With a J-beta primer mix and a sample-barcoded 5' primer, a second PCR ran roughly 6 to 11 cycles. The study obtained at least 2.5 million CDR3-containing paired-end reads from every sample. MiXCR was run by TCRdb on the 5' RACE reads, yielding one entry per CDR3 protein. Of approximately 810,000 distinct CDR3 sequences in the sample, less than 35% are singletons; the top ten hold 15% to 20%.

This sequence joins TRBV7-2 and TRBJ1-4, with D maybe TRBD1 (5 bases). The source of this sequence is a woman aged 80 or over in good health. The material sequenced was blood. The CDR3 reads CASGGGRDEKLFF. The CDR3, as DNA: TGTGCCAGCGGGGGGGGGAGGGATGAAAAACTGTTTTTT.